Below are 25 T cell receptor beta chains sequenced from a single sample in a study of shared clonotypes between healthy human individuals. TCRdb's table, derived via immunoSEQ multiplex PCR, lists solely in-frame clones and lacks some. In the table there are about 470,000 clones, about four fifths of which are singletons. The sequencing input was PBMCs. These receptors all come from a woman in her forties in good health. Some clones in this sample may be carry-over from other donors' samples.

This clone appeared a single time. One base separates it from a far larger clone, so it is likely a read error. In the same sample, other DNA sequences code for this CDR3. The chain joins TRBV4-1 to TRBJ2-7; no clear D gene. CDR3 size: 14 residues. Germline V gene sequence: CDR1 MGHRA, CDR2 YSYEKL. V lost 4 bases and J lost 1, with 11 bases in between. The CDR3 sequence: CASSPTRTSYEQYF. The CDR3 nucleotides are TGCGCCAGCAGCCCGACGCGAACTTCCTACGAGCAGTACTTC.

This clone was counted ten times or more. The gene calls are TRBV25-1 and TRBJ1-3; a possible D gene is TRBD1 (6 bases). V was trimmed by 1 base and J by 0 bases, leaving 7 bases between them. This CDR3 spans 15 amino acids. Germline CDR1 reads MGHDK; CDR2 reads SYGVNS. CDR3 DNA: TGTGCCAGCAGTGAATTAGGGGGCTCTGGAAACACCATATATTTT. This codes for CASSELGGSGNTIYF.

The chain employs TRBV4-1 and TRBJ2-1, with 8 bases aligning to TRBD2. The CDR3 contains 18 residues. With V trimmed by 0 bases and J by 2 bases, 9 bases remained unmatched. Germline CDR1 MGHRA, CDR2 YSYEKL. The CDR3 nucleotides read TGCGCCAGCAGCCAAGAGGGCAGCGGGAGAGATCCCTACAATGAGCAGTTCTTC. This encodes CASSQEGSGRDPYNEQFF.

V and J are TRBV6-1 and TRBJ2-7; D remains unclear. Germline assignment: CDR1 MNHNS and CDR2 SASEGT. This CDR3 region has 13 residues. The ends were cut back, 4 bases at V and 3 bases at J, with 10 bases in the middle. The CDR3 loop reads CASSGERFYEQYF. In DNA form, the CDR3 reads TGTGCCAGCAGTGGAGAACGGTTCTACGAGCAGTACTTC.

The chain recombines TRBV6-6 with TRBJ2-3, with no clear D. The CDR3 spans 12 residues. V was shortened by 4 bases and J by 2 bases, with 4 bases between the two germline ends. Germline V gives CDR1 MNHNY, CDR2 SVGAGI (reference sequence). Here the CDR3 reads CASSSYTDTQYF. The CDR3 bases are TGTGCCAGCAGTTCCTACACAGATACGCAGTATTTT.

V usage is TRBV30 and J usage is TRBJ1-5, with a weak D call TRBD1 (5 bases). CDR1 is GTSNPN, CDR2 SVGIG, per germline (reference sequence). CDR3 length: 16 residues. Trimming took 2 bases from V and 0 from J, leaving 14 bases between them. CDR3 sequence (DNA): TGTGCCTGGAGTTTGGGGGGTTCCTATAGCAATCAGCCCCAGCATTTT. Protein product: CAWSLGGSYSNQPQHF.

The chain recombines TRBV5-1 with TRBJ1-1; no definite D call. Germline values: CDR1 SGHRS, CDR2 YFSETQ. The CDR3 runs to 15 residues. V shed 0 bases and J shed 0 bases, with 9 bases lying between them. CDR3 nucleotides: TGCGCCAGCAGCTTGGTGGCAGCACTGAACACTGAAGCTTTCTTT. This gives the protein CASSLVAALNTEAFF.

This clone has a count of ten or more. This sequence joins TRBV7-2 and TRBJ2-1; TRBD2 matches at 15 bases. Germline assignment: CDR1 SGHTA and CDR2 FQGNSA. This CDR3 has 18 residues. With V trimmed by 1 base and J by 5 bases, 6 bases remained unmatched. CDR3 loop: CASSLEGTSGRYHNEQFF. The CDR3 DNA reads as TGTGCCAGCAGCTTAGAAGGGACTAGCGGGAGGTACCACAATGAGCAGTTCTTC.

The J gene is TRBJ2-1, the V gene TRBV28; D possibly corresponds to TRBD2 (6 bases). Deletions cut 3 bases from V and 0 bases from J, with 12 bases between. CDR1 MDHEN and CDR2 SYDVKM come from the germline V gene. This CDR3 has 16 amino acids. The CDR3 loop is CASSLRDGSSYNEQFF. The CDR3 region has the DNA TGTGCCAGCAGTTTGCGGGACGGGAGCTCCTACAATGAGCAGTTCTTC. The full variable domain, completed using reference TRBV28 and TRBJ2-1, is DVKVTQSSRYLVKRTGEKVFLECVQDMDHENMFWYRQDPGLGLRLIYFSYDVKMKEKGDIPEGYSVSREKKERFSLILESASTNQTSMYLCASSLRDGSSYNEQFFGPGTRLTVL.

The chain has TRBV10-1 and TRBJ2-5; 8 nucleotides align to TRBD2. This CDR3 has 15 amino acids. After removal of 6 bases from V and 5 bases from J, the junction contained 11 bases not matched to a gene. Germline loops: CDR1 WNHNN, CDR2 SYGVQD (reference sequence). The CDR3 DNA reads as TGCGCCAGCAGCTCGGGACTAGTGGGGAGTGAGACCCAGTACTTC. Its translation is CASSSGLVGSETQYF.

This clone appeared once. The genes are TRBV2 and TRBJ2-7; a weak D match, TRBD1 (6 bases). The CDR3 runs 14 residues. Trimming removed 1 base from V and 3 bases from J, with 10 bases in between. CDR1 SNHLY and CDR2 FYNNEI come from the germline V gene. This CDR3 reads CASSEGRGYYEQYF. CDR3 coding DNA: TGTGCCAGCAGTGAAGGCAGGGGTTACTACGAGCAGTACTTC. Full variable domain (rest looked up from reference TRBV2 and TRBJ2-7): EPEVTQTPSHQVTQMGQEVILRCVPISNHLYFYWYRQILGQKVEFLVSFYNNEISEKSEIFDDQFSVERPDGSNFTLKIRSTKLEDSAMYFCASSEGRGYYEQYFGPGTRLTVT.

The CDR3 region has the DNA TGTGCCAGCAGCACCCAATCGACTAGCGGGGCCAGCACAGATACGCAGTATTTT. Protein product: CASSTQSTSGASTDTQYF. The V gene is TRBV27, the J gene TRBJ2-3; 11 bases fit TRBD2. The CDR3 runs 18 residues. The J segment lost 0 bases and the V segment lost 6 bases, leaving 11 bases of the junction unmatched. Germline CDR1 reads MNHEY; CDR2 reads SMNVEV (reference sequence).

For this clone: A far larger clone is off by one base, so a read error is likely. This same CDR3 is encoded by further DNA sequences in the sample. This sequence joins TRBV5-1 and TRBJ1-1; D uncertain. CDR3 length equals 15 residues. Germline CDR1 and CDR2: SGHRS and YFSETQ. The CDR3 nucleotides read TGTGCCAGCAGCTGGGCGGTTGACGGCCTGTCTGAAGCTTTCTTT. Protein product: CASSWAVDGLSEAFF.

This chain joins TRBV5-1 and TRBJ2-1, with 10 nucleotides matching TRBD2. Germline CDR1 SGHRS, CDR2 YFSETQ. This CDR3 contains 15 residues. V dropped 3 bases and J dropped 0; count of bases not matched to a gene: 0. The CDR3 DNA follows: TGCGCCAGCAGCTCTAGCGGGAGCTCCTACAATGAGCAGTTCTTC. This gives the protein CASSSSGSSYNEQFF.

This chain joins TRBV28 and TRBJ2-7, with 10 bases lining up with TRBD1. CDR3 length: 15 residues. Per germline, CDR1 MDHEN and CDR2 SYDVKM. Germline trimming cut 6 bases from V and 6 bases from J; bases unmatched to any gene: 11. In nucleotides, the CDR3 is TGTGCCAGCAGATCCTTCGGGACAGGGGTTACCGAGCAGTACTTC. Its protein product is CASRSFGTGVTEQYF.

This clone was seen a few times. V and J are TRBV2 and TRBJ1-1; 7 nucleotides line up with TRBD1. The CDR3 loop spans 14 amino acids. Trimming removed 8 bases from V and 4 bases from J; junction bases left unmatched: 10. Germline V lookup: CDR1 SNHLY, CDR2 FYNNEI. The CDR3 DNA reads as TGTGCCAGCTCCTTGACAGGGATGGCCACTGAAGCTTTCTTT. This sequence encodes CASSLTGMATEAFF.

The CDR3, as DNA: TGTGCCAGTAGTAGAAGGACAGGACAGGGGTATGGCTACACCTTC. As protein: CASSRRTGQGYGYTF. The V and J genes are TRBV19 and TRBJ1-2; 9 bases map to TRBD1. The CDR3 runs 15 residues. The J segment lost 5 bases and the V segment lost 4 bases, leaving 8 bases of the junction unmatched. Germline V gene data show CDR1 as LNHDA and CDR2 as SQIVND (reference sequence).

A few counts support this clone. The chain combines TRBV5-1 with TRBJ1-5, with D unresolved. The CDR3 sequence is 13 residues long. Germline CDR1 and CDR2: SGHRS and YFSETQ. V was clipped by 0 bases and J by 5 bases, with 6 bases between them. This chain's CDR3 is CASSLEADQPQHF. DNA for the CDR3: TGCGCCAGCAGCTTGGAGGCAGATCAGCCCCAGCATTTT.

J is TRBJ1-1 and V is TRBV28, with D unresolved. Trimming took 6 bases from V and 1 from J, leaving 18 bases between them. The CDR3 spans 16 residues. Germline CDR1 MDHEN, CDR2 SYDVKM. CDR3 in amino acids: CASSKGGNGRNTEAFF. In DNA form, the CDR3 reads TGTGCCAGCAGCAAGGGAGGGAACGGGAGGAACACTGAAGCTTTCTTT.

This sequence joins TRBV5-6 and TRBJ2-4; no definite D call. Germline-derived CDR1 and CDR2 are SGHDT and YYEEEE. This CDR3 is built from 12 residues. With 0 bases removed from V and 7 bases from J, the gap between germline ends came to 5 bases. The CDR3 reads CASSLGRNIQYF. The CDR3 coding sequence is TGTGCCAGCAGCTTGGGGCGGAACATTCAGTACTTC.

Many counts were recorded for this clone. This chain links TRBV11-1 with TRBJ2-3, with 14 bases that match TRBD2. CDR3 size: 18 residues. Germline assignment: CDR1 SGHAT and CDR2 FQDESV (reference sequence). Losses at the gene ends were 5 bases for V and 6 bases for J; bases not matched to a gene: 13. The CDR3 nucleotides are TGTGCCAGCAGCGCGGGACTAGCGGGAGAAGGAGGTTTGGATACGCAGTATTTT. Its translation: CASSAGLAGEGGLDTQYF.

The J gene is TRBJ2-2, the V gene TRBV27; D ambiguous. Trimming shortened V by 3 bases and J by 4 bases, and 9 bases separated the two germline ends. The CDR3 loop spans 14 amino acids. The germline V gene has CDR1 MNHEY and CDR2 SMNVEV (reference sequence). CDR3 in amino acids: CASSFSTRTGELFF. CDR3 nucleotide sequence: TGTGCCAGCAGTTTCTCAACGCGCACCGGGGAGCTGTTTTTT.

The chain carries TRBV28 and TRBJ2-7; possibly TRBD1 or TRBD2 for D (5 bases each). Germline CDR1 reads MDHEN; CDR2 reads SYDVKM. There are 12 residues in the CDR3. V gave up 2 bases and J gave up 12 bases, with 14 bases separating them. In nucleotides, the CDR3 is TGTGCCAGCAGTTTAATGTCGGGGACGTCGTACTTC. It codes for CASSLMSGTSYF.

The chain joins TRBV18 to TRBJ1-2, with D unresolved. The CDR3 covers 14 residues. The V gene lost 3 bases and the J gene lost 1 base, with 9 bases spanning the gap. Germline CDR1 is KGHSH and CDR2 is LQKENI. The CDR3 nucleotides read TGTGCCAGCTCACCCGAGGGCATTAACTATGGCTACACCTTC. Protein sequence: CASSPEGINYGYTF.

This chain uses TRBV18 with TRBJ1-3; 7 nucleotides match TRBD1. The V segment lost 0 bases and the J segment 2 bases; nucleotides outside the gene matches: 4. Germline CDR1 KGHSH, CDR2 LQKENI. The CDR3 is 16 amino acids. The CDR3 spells CASSPPQTGTGNTIYF. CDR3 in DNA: TGTGCCAGCTCACCACCCCAGACAGGGACTGGAAACACCATATATTTT.